The clone carrying this TCR beta chain has just one count. What it recognizes is unknown. Looked up from germline, CDR1 is KGHSH and CDR2 is LQKENI. The CDR3 consists of 14 residues. V lost 5 bases and J lost 14, with 24 bases in between. The data originate from a study of cytomegalovirus exposure and HLA in healthy donors. General study findings and limits: Per a prior analysis, the majority of TCR beta V segments were productive roughly 87% or roughly 30% of the time. In a later analysis, CMV-associated beta chains were mostly HLA-associated, it appeared.

PCR amplification relied on 60 Vbeta primers (plus 13 Jbeta primers). This table comes from immunoSEQ multiplex PCR, and its TCRdb copy is limited to in-frame clones, with some not included. In the table there are 130,000 to 150,000 clones, around 76% of which are singletons. The sequence came from a male donor in good health and CMV-seronegative. The chain is built from TRBV18 and TRBJ1-1; unclear D gene. Sequencing was done on a sample of PBMCs. In DNA form, the CDR3 reads TGTGCCAGCTCATCCCCATCTTTACCGTACGACTACTTCTTT. This encodes CASSSPSLPYDYFF.